This T cell receptor (beta chain) originates from a study of blood T cell repertoires in COVID-19. Across the study: Both acute and convalescent COVID-19 samples were obtained from the United States, Italy and Spain. Sources were T cells, B-cell-depleted T cells, or PBMCs; the material itself was cDNA or gDNA.

A single count supports this clone. Authors' processing steps: Counts of nucleated cells, estimated from reference gene primer amplification, were obtained. TCRdb keeps only in-frame clones here, not all; method: immunoSEQ multiplex PCR. V and J calls and clone size are given by that table; D and trimming were obtained from the DNA. This sample has around 92,000 clones; around 86% occur once, and the top ten carry roughly 25%. This CDR3 is built from 15 residues. Germline lookup yields CDR1 MNHEY and CDR2 SVGAGI. The V and J ends lost 2 bases and 5 bases, in that order; junction bases with no gene match: 5.

The sample taken for sequencing was peripheral blood. The gene calls are TRBV6-5 and TRBJ1-2, with TRBD1 matching over 10 bases. The source of this sequence is a human donor in a cohort sampled during active COVID-19. The CDR3 sequence: CASSYGGTGEYGYTF. CDR3 bases: TGTGCCAGCAGTTACGGGGGGACAGGGGAGTATGGCTACACCTTC.